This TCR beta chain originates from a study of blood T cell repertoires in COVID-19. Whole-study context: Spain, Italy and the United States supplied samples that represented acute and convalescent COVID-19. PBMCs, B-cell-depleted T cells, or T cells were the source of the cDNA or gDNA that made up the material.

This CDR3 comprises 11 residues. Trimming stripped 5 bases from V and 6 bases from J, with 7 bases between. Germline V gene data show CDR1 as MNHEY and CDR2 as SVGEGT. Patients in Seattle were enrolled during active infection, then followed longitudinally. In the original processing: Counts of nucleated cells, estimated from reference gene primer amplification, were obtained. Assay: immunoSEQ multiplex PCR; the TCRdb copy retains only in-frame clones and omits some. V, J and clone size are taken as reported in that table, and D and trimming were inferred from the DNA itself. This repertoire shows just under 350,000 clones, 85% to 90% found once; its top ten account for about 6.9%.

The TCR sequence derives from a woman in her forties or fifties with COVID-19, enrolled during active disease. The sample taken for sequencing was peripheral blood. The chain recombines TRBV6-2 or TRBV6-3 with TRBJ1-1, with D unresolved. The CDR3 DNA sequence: TGTGCCAGCAGTCGGTTGTCTGAAGCTTTCTTT. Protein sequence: CASSRLSEAFF.